These 25 T cell receptor beta chains originate from one sample sequenced in a study of preoperative IRX-2 immunotherapy in early breast cancer (dated by TCRdb to the late 2010s). The intended sense of this specimen's treatment or condition label: preoperative locoregional IRX-2 cytokine immunotherapy. Libraries came from the immunoSEQ multiplex PCR assay. Here the immuneACCESS table is served through TCRdb, limited to in-frame sequences with V and J called. Missing clones are a known gap in these copies; in checked studies unresolved V genes cover under half, and the rest lacks a known reason. The table for this sample lists 5,800 or so clones; under 85% of them were counted only once. Of the sample, roughly 18% falls within the top ten clones. This specimen was tumor tissue, taken before IRX-2 immunotherapy. The receptors originated from a human donor with breast cancer.

The chain links TRBV28 to TRBJ1-5; D is uncertain. Germline-derived CDR1 and CDR2 are MDHEN and SYDVKM. V dropped 4 bases and J dropped 0 bases, with 7 bases sitting between them. This CDR3 is 14 amino acids long. The CDR3 spells CASSSGYSNQPQHF. The CDR3 bases are TGTGCCAGCAGTTCGGGGTATAGCAATCAGCCCCAGCATTTT.

The chain uses TRBV6-8 and TRBJ2-7; 8 bases match TRBD2. The germline gives CDR1 MNHGY, CDR2 SAAAGT. There are 14 residues in the CDR3. The trim removed 5 bases at V and 2 bases at J, leaving 5 bases unmatched. CDR3 bases: TGTGCCAGCAGTGCTCCGCGGGGGGCCTACGAGCAGTACTTC. Translation gives CASSAPRGAYEQYF.

The CDR3 region has the DNA TGTGCCAGCAGCTTAGTGGCAGGGACAGGGAACACCGGGGAGCTGTTTTTT. Translated, it gives CASSLVAGTGNTGELFF. The rearrangement links TRBV11-3 to TRBJ2-2, with TRBD1 identical over 8 bases. V lost 1 base and J lost 1; bases outside the gene matches: 5. The CDR3 covers 17 residues. CDR1 SGHNT and CDR2 YENEEA come from the germline V gene.

The rearrangement joins TRBV28 to TRBJ1-5; possible D gene TRBD1, 5 bases. This CDR3 has 14 amino acids. V was shortened by 3 bases and J by 6 bases, with 12 bases between the two germline ends. CDR1 and CDR2 from the germline V gene are MDHEN and SYDVKM. CDR3 loop: CASSLGGTGQPQHF. CDR3 DNA: TGTGCCAGCAGTTTGGGGGGTACAGGTCAGCCCCAGCATTTT.

Relative to its sample, this clone is medium-sized. This chain links TRBV23-1 with TRBJ2-6; 9 bases map to TRBD1. TRBV23-1 is labeled an ORF, and its function is uncertain. V was clipped by 6 bases and J by 1 base; unmatched bases: 13. The CDR3 spans 19 residues. The CDR3, as DNA: TGCGCCAGCAGCCAAGATTGGGACAGGGTATATTCTGGGGCCAACGTCCTGACTTTC. As protein: CASSQDWDRVYSGANVLTF.

V is TRBV19 and J is TRBJ1-2, with D unclear. The CDR3 contains 13 residues. V gave up 4 bases and J gave up 2 bases, with 8 bases separating them. Per germline, CDR1 LNHDA and CDR2 SQIVND (reference sequence). The CDR3 reads CASSTTINYGYTF. CDR3 DNA: TGTGCCAGTAGTACTACAATAAACTATGGCTACACCTTC.

J is TRBJ1-5 and V is TRBV19; D unresolved. V lost 7 bases and J lost 6, with 13 bases in between. CDR1 is LNHDA and CDR2 is SQIVND in the germline V gene (reference sequence). The CDR3 is made up of 13 amino acids. CDR3: CASTGLVGQPQHF. The CDR3 nucleotides are TGTGCCAGTACCGGTTTAGTGGGTCAGCCCCAGCATTTT.

The chain recombines TRBV23-1 with TRBJ2-3; the D gene is possibly TRBD1 (5 bases). TRBV23-1 is recorded as an ORF, its role being uncertain. Trimming removed 6 bases at V and 2 bases at J, with 18 bases between. The CDR3 is 16 amino acids. CDR3 residues: CASSQDWGRFTDTQYF. The CDR3 nucleotides read TGCGCCAGCAGCCAAGATTGGGGCAGATTCACAGATACGCAGTATTTT.

This chain links TRBV30 with TRBJ1-2, with D perhaps TRBD1 (5 bases). Germline V CDR1 and CDR2: GTSNPN, SVGIG (reference sequence). Trimming shortened V by 2 bases and J by 8 bases, and 12 bases separated the two germline ends. The CDR3 contains 12 residues. The CDR3 sequence is CAWSLMGVGYTF. DNA for the CDR3: TGTGCCTGGAGTCTAATGGGGGTAGGCTACACCTTC.

This clone was seen only a few times. The V and J genes are TRBV7-1 and TRBJ1-1; D unclear. TRBV7-1 is an ORF, with its function uncertain. The CDR3 runs to 13 residues. The V and J ends lost 4 bases and 2 bases respectively, with 8 bases between them. The DNA for the CDR3 is TGTGCCAGCAGCTTAATCCAAAACACTGAAGCTTTCTTT. This codes for CASSLIQNTEAFF.

The chain recombines TRBV18 with TRBJ2-2; D is unresolved. V lost 3 bases and J 6 bases, leaving 5 bases between the germline ends. The CDR3 runs 12 residues. Germline values: CDR1 KGHSH, CDR2 LQKENI. CDR3 sequence: CASSPLAGELFF. CDR3 DNA sequence: TGTGCCAGCTCACCGTTGGCCGGGGAGCTGTTTTTT.

The rearrangement uses TRBV6-8 and TRBJ2-3; TRBD2 aligns across 8 bases. Germline-derived CDR1 and CDR2 are MNHGY and SAAAGT. CDR3 size: 15 residues. Losses at the gene ends were 7 bases for V and 2 bases for J; bases not matched to a gene: 8. The CDR3 reads CASKDSGAFTDTQYF. CDR3 sequence (DNA): TGTGCCAGCAAGGATAGCGGGGCTTTCACAGATACGCAGTATTTT.

The V gene is TRBV30, the J gene TRBJ1-3; the D gene is possibly TRBD1 (5 bases). The CDR3 has 13 amino acids. The germline V gene has CDR1 GTSNPN and CDR2 SVGIG (reference sequence). The germline V and J ends were trimmed by 8 bases and 0 bases, with 11 bases remaining between them. The CDR3 sequence: CAGQGFSGNTIYF. The CDR3, as DNA: TGTGCCGGGCAGGGCTTCTCTGGAAACACCATATATTTT.

This clone was detected only once. The V call is TRBV6-1, the J call TRBJ1-6; D is unclear. Germline V gene sequence: CDR1 MNHNS, CDR2 SASEGT. The CDR3 sequence is 19 residues long. V dropped 0 bases and J dropped 0 bases, with 15 bases sitting between them. The DNA of the CDR3 is TGTGCCAGCAGTGAAGCGAGCGGCGGCAGCCGCTCCTATAATTCACCCCTCCACTTT. Translated: CASSEASGGSRSYNSPLHF.

Relative to its sample, this clone is medium-sized. V gene TRBV11-3 combines with J gene TRBJ1-6; 9 nucleotides match TRBD1. V was clipped by 5 bases and J by 10 bases; unmatched bases: 6. The CDR3 contains 14 residues. Per germline, CDR1 SGHNT and CDR2 YENEEA. The CDR3 loop is CASSRDRDESPLHF. The CDR3 region has the DNA TGTGCCAGCAGCAGGGACAGGGACGAATCACCCCTCCACTTT. Variable domain in full (rest from reference TRBV11-3 and TRBJ1-6): EAGVVQSPRYKIIEKKQPVAFWCNPISGHNTLYWYLQNLGQGPELLIRYENEEAVDDSQLPKDRFSAERLKGVDSTLKIQPAELGDSAVYLCASSRDRDESPLHFGNGTRLTVT.

In its sample, this clone is large (0.1 to 1%). The rearrangement uses TRBV19 and TRBJ1-3; the D gene is possibly TRBD1 (6 bases). This CDR3 comprises 14 residues. In germline, CDR1 is LNHDA, CDR2 SQIVND (reference sequence). With 4 bases removed from V and 4 bases from J, the gap between germline ends came to 11 bases. CDR3 nucleotides: TGTGCCAGTAGTACGGGACAATCAGGAAACACCATATATTTT. Translating it yields CASSTGQSGNTIYF.

This clone was picked up one time. The chain has TRBV6-8 and TRBJ2-2, with D tentatively TRBD2 (5 bases). Trimming took off 5 bases at V and 5 bases at J, with 21 bases between the two ends. Germline V gives CDR1 MNHGY, CDR2 SAAAGT. This CDR3 comprises 17 residues. CDR3: CASSPPAGSIGTGELFF. The CDR3 DNA sequence: TGTGCCAGCAGTCCGCCTGCGGGCTCCATTGGTACCGGGGAGCTGTTTTTT.

In regard to this clone: Some base is ambiguous or went unread, and X replaces its residue. This chain links TRBV30 with TRBJ1-4; 7 positions agree with TRBD1. Losses at the gene ends were 1 base for V and 7 bases for J; bases not matched to a gene: 12. The CDR3 totals 16 residues. CDR1 and CDR2 from the germline V gene are GTSNPN and SVGIG (reference sequence). CDR3 in DNA: TGTGCCTGGAGTGGKCTAGGGGGCGCCGGACTTGAAAAACTGTTTTTT. Its translation is CAWSXLGGAGLEKLFF. The whole CDR3 protein reads CAWSGLGGAGLEKLFF.

The V and J genes are TRBV6-8 and TRBJ2-7; D is possibly TRBD1 (5 bases). The CDR3 runs 14 residues. V shed 10 bases and J shed 5 bases, with 21 bases lying between them. CDR1 and CDR2 from the germline V gene are MNHGY and SAAAGT. CDR3 loop: CATREPGLSNEQYF. In DNA, the CDR3 is TGTGCCACCAGGGAACCAGGGTTATCGAACGAGCAGTACTTC.

The table lists this clone with a count of one. V gene TRBV28 combines with J gene TRBJ1-5; D is ambiguous. Germline V gene sequence: CDR1 MDHEN, CDR2 SYDVKM. The V and J ends lost 1 base and 0 bases respectively, with 7 bases between them. The CDR3 covers 15 residues. CDR3: CASSLSGSSNQPQHF. CDR3 sequence (DNA): TGTGCCAGCAGTTTATCGGGCAGTAGCAATCAGCCCCAGCATTTT.

This sequence joins TRBV6-8 and TRBJ2-7; TRBD1 aligns across 9 bases. The trim removed 6 bases at V and 3 bases at J, leaving 12 bases unmatched. Per germline, CDR1 MNHGY and CDR2 SAAAGT. There are 16 residues in the CDR3. The CDR3: CASRGLSTGQGYEQYF. CDR3 DNA sequence: TGTGCCAGCAGGGGGCTATCAACGGGACAGGGCTACGAGCAGTACTTC.

This chain uses TRBV6-8 with TRBJ1-1; D is ambiguous. V lost 6 bases, J lost 0 bases, and 14 bases lay in between. CDR1 is MNHGY and CDR2 is SAAAGT in the germline V gene. This CDR3 comprises 15 residues. For the CDR3, the DNA is TGTGCCAGCAGCCCTTACGGGAAAATGAACACTGAAGCTTTCTTT. It translates to CASSPYGKMNTEAFF.

The chain recombines TRBV11-3 with TRBJ2-7, with 9 nucleotides matching TRBD1. There are 17 residues in the CDR3. CDR1 is SGHNT and CDR2 is YENEEA in the germline V gene. Trimming at V came to 4 bases and at J to 6 bases, leaving 16 bases not matched to a gene. CDR3 loop: CASSSLGPGTGSVEQYF. The CDR3, as DNA: TGTGCCAGCAGCTCGTTGGGCCCCGGGACAGGGTCTGTCGAGCAGTACTTC. Full variable domain (rest looked up from reference TRBV11-3 and TRBJ2-7): EAGVVQSPRYKIIEKKQPVAFWCNPISGHNTLYWYLQNLGQGPELLIRYENEEAVDDSQLPKDRFSAERLKGVDSTLKIQPAELGDSAVYLCASSSLGPGTGSVEQYFGPGTRLTVT.

Concerning this clone: Other DNA sequences in this sample translate to the same CDR3. The chain joins TRBV6-8 to TRBJ1-4; no clear D gene. The CDR3 sequence is 14 residues long. Trimming left V 5 bases short and J 0 bases short, with 7 bases between. CDR1 is MNHGY and CDR2 is SAAAGT in the germline V gene. CDR3 in DNA: TGTGCCAGCAGTCCCTCACCAACTAATGAAAAACTGTTTTTT. Translation: CASSPSPTNEKLFF.

The chain links TRBV28 to TRBJ1-1; D might be TRBD1 (6 bases). Trimming removed 4 bases at V and 0 bases at J, with 12 bases between. The CDR3 covers 15 residues. Germline lookup yields CDR1 MDHEN and CDR2 SYDVKM. In nucleotides, the CDR3 is TGTGCCAGCAGTTCAGGGGAGAGGATGAACACTGAAGCTTTCTTT. Its protein product is CASSSGERMNTEAFF.